The rows below give T cell receptor beta chains drawn from one sample of a study of a mutant IDH1 vaccine in newly diagnosed glioma. Their antigens remain unidentified. Libraries were prepared by immunoSEQ multiplex PCR; TCRdb keeps only in-frame clonotypes and omits some of them. The sample has roughly 76,000 clones; 70% to 90% are singletons. The specimen was PBMCs, collected from a glioma patient whose treatment included an IDH1 peptide vaccine. The receptor source for this set is a man aged 30 to 39 with glioma. Some clones in this sample may be carry-over from other donors' samples. The CDR3 runs from the conserved cysteine through the conserved F or W. Fields, in order: CDR3 DNA, CDR3 protein, V gene, clone size, J gene, D gene. D genes are given only for firm matches. Clone size appears in some rows only: once, few, many, or a class for an expanded clone.

CDR3 DNA: TGTGCCAGCAGTTCGTGGACAGTGGAGCAGTTCTTC; CDR3 protein: CASSSWTVEQFF; V gene: TRBV28; clone size: -; J gene: TRBJ2-1; D gene: -
CDR3 DNA: TGTGCCAGCAGCCTCCAGGGCCGCTACGAGCAGTACTTC; CDR3 protein: CASSLQGRYEQYF; V gene: TRBV14; clone size: -; J gene: TRBJ2-7; D gene: -
CDR3 DNA: TGTGCCAGCAGCCAGGGACAGCTGAGGGGTGGCGGGGAGCTGTTTTTT; CDR3 protein: CASSQGQLRGGGELFF; V gene: TRBV9; clone size: -; J gene: TRBJ2-2; D gene: TRBD1
CDR3 DNA: TGTGCCTGGAGTGCTGGCAGCAATCAGCCCCAGCATTTT; CDR3 protein: CAWSAGSNQPQHF; V gene: TRBV30; clone size: -; J gene: TRBJ1-5; D gene: -
CDR3 DNA: TGTGCCAGCAGCCTCAGGTGGGAGGGGAATAATGAGCAGTTCTTC; CDR3 protein: CASSLRWEGNNEQFF; V gene: TRBV7-2; clone size: -; J gene: TRBJ2-1; D gene: TRBD2
CDR3 DNA: TGTGCCAGCAGCTTGTACCGCGGGGAGCTGTTTTTT; CDR3 protein: CASSLYRGELFF; V gene: TRBV5-6; clone size: -; J gene: TRBJ2-2; D gene: -
CDR3 DNA: TGTGCCAGCAGTGTGGGGGGGATTCCGCCCGGGGAGCTGTTTTTT; CDR3 protein: CASSVGGIPPGELFF; V gene: TRBV2; clone size: -; J gene: TRBJ2-2; D gene: TRBD2
CDR3 DNA: TGCGCCAGCAGCTTTGACAGCGTGGGCTACACCTTC; CDR3 protein: CASSFDSVGYTF; V gene: TRBV5-1; clone size: -; J gene: TRBJ1-2; D gene: -
CDR3 DNA: TGTGCCAGCAGTGAATATAGAGCGGCAGGGGGCACAGATACGCAGTATTTT; CDR3 protein: CASSEYRAAGGTDTQYF; V gene: TRBV25-1; clone size: -; J gene: TRBJ2-3; D gene: -
CDR3 DNA: TGCGCCAGCAGCCGGGACAGGGAAGGGGGCGAGCAGTACTTC; CDR3 protein: CASSRDREGGEQYF; V gene: TRBV5-1; clone size: -; J gene: TRBJ2-7; D gene: TRBD1
CDR3 DNA: TGCGCCAGCAGCTCCACCTCCGGATTATCTGAAGCTTTCTTT; CDR3 protein: CASSSTSGLSEAFF; V gene: TRBV5-1; clone size: -; J gene: TRBJ1-1; D gene: -
CDR3 DNA: TGTGCCAGCAGCCTAGCAGTATCTAGCACCAATGAGCAGTTCTTC; CDR3 protein: CASSLAVSSTNEQFF; V gene: TRBV7-8; clone size: -; J gene: TRBJ2-1; D gene: -
CDR3 DNA: TGTGCCTGGAGTAGAGCGCGGTTTGGAAACACCATATATTTT; CDR3 protein: CAWSRARFGNTIYF; V gene: TRBV30; clone size: -; J gene: TRBJ1-3; D gene: -
CDR3 DNA: TGTGCTAGTGGTTTGGGGGACGCAGCCTACAATAGTGAGCAGTTCTTC; CDR3 protein: CASGLGDAAYNSEQFF; V gene: TRBV12-5; clone size: -; J gene: TRBJ2-1; D gene: -
CDR3 DNA: TGCGCCAGCAGCTGGGAAGAGCGCGGCGAGCAGTACTTC; CDR3 protein: CASSWEERGEQYF; V gene: TRBV5-1; clone size: -; J gene: TRBJ2-7; D gene: -
CDR3 DNA: TGTGCCAGTAGTATGACAGGGGGAAAGGACTATGGCTACACCTTC; CDR3 protein: CASSMTGGKDYGYTF; V gene: TRBV19; clone size: once; J gene: TRBJ1-2; D gene: TRBD1
CDR3 DNA: TGTGCCAGCAGCTTGGGAGGGAGCCGGGCCAACATTCAGTACTTC; CDR3 protein: CASSLGGSRANIQYF; V gene: TRBV5-4; clone size: -; J gene: TRBJ2-4; D gene: -
CDR3 DNA: TGTGCCAGCAGCTTAGTTGGTAGCGGGCTATACGAGCAGTACTTC; CDR3 protein: CASSLVGSGLYEQYF; V gene: TRBV7-2; clone size: -; J gene: TRBJ2-7; D gene: TRBD2
CDR3 DNA: TGCGCCAGCAGCCGGATAACAGGGGAGAACACCGGGGAGCTGTTTTTT; CDR3 protein: CASSRITGENTGELFF; V gene: TRBV5-1; clone size: -; J gene: TRBJ2-2; D gene: TRBD1
CDR3 DNA: TGTGCCAGCAGCTTAGTACGGTTGACAACCAGCACGAGTGAAGCTTTCTTT; CDR3 protein: CASSLVRLTTSTSEAFF; V gene: TRBV11-2; clone size: once; J gene: TRBJ1-1; D gene: -
CDR3 DNA: TGTGCCAGCAGTTTATCCCGGAGGAGCACAGATACGCAGTATTTT; CDR3 protein: CASSLSRRSTDTQYF; V gene: TRBV27; clone size: -; J gene: TRBJ2-3; D gene: -
CDR3 DNA: TGTGCCAGCAGCACGATCCGCCTTTCGCCTAAGAGGCAGTTCTTC; CDR3 protein: CASSTIRLSPKRQFF; V gene: TRBV27; clone size: once; J gene: TRBJ2-1; D gene: -